This entry is about one T cell receptor (beta chain). TCRdb's copy holds only in-frame clones and misses some; the assay was immunoSEQ multiplex PCR. Altogether more than 50,000 clones are present, approximately 83% being singletons, with the ten largest covering roughly 13%. This entry belongs to a study of OX40 agonist ivuxolimab in advanced cancers. Study-level background: As their treatment, patients were administered ivuxolimab, an agonistic anti-OX40 (CD134) antibody. There were three patients with partial responses, one having hepatocellular carcinoma and two cutaneous melanoma. Among those enrolled, mean age was around 60 years (range 23 to 79) and 75% to 85% were male.

Samples of blood were obtained at baseline, on cycle 4 day 1, and on cycle 7 day 1. The source was CD4+ or CD8+ T cells sorted from blood, collected in a trial of the OX40 agonist ivuxolimab. The receptor comes from an adult with an advanced solid tumor such as melanoma, head and neck, liver or kidney cancer.

DNA for the CDR3: TGTGCCAGCAGCCCCGACGGGGGGGCGATAGCCAAAAACATTCAGTACTTC. Its protein is CASSPDGGAIAKNIQYF. The chain has TRBV7-8 and TRBJ2-4; 8 bases line up with TRBD2. V shed 5 bases, J shed 0 bases, and the junction held 9 bases outside the gene matches. Germline V gene lookup returns CDR1 SGHVS and CDR2 FQNEAQ. CDR3 length: 17 amino acids. Supplemented by reference TRBV7-8 and TRBJ2-4, the full variable domain reads GAGVSQSPRYKVAKRGQDVALRCDPISGHVSLFWYQQALGQGPEFLTYFQNEAQLDKSGLPSDRFFAERPEGSVSTLKIQRTQQEDSAVYLCASSPDGGAIAKNIQYFGAGTRLSVL.